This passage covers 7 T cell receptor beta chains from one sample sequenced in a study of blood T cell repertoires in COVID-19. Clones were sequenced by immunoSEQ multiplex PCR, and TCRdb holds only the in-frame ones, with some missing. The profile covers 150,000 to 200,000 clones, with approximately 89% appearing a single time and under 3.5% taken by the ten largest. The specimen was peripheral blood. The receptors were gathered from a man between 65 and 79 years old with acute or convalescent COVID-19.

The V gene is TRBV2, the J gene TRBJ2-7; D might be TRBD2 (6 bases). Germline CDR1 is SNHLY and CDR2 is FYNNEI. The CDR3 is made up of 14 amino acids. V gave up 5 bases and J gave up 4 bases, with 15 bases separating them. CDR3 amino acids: CASSYGLGLYEQYF. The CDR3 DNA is TGTGCCAGCAGTTACGGACTGGGACTTTACGAGCAGTACTTC.

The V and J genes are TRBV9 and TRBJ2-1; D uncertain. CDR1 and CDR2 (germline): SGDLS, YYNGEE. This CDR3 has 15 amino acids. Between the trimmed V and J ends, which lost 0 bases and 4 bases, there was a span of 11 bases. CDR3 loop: CASSVGELLYNEQFF. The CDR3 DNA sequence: TGTGCCAGCAGCGTAGGAGAGCTACTATACAATGAGCAGTTCTTC.

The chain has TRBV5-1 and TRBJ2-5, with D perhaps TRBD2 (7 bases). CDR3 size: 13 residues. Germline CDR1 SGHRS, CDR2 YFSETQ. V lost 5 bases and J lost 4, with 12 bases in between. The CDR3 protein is CASSNRGAETQYF. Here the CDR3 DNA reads TGCGCCAGCAGTAATCGGGGGGCAGAGACCCAGTACTTC.

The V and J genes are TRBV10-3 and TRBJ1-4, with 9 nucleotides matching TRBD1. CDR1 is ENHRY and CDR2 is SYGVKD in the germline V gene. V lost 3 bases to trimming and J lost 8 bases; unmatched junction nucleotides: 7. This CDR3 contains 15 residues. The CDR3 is CAISETGGWQEKLFF. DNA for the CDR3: TGTGCCATCAGTGAAACAGGGGGCTGGCAAGAAAAACTGTTTTTT.

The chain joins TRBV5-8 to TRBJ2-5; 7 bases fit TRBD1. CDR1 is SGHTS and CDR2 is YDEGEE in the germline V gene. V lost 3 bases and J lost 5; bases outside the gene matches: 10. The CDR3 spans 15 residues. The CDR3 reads CASSSGTVYAETQYF. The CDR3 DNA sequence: TGTGCCAGCAGCTCAGGGACAGTTTACGCGGAGACCCAGTACTTC.

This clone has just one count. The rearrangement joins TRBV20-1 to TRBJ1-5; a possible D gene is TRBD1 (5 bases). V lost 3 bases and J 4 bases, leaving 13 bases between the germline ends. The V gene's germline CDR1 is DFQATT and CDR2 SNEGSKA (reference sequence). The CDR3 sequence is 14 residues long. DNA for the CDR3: TGCAGTGCTAGTAGGGTGACAGAAAATCAGCCCCAGCATTTT. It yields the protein CSASRVTENQPQHF.

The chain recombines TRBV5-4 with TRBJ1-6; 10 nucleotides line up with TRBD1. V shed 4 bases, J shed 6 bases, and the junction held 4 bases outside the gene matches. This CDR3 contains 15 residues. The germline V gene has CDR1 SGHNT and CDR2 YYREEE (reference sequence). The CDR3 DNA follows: TGTGCCAGCAGCCCCGGGACAGGGGTTAATTCACCCCTCCACTTT. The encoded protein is CASSPGTGVNSPLHF.